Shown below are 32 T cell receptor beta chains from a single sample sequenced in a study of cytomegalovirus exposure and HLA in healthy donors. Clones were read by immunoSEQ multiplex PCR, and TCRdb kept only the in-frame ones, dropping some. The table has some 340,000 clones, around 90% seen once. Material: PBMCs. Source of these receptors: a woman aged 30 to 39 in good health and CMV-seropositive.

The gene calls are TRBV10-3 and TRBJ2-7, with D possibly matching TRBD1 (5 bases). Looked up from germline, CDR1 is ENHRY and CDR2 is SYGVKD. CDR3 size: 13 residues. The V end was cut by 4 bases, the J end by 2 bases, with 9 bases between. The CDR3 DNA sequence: TGTGCCATCAGTGTTAGGGGAACCTACGAGCAGTACTTC. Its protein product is CAISVRGTYEQYF.

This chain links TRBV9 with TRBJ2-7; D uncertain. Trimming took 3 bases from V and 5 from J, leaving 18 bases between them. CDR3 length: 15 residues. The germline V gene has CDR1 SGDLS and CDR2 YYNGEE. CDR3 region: CASSGGLSPTHEQYF. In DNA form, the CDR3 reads TGTGCCAGCAGCGGAGGCCTGTCGCCGACCCACGAGCAGTACTTC.

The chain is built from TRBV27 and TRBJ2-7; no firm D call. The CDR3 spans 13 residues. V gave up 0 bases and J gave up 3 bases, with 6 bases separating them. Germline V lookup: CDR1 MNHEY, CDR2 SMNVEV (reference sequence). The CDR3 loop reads CASSLSRFYEQYF. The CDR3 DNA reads TGTGCCAGCAGTTTATCGCGTTTCTACGAGCAGTACTTC.

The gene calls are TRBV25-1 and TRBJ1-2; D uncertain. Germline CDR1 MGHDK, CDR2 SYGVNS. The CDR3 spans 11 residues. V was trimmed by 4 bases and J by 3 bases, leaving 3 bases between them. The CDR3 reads CASSVYYGYTF. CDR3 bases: TGTGCCAGCAGTGTTTACTATGGCTACACCTTC.

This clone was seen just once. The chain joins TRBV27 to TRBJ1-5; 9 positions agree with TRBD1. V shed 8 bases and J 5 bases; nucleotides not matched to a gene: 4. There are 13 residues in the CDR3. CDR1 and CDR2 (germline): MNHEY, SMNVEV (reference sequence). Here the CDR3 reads CASGTGRDQPQHF. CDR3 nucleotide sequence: TGTGCCAGCGGGACAGGGAGGGATCAGCCCCAGCATTTT.

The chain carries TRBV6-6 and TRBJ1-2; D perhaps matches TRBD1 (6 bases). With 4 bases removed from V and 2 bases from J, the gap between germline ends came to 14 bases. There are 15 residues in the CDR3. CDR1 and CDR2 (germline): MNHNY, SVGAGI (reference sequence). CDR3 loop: CASSFSDRQNYGYTF. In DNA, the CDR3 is TGTGCCAGCAGTTTCTCGGACAGACAAAACTATGGCTACACCTTC.

CDR3 residues: CASSLSPSGRGETQYF. The CDR3 DNA reads TGCGCCAGCAGCTTGTCCCCTAGCGGGAGGGGAGAGACCCAGTACTTC. The chain carries TRBV5-1 and TRBJ2-5; the match to TRBD2 covers 12 bases. Unmatched junction bases numbered 5, after V lost 1 base and J lost 4 bases. CDR1 and CDR2 from the germline V gene are SGHRS and YFSETQ. The CDR3 has 16 amino acids.

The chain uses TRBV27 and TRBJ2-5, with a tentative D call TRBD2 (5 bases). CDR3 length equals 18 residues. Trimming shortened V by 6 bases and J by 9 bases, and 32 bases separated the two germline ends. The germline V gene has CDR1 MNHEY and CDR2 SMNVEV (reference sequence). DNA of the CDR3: TGTGCCAGCAGCCCCCGGGGAGCCTCTGGTCGTACAGAGAGAGCCCAGTACTTC. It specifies CASSPRGASGRTERAQYF.

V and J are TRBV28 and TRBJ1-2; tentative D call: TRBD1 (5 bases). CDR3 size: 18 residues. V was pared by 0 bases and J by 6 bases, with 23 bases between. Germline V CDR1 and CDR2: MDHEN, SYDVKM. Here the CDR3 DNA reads TGTGCCAGCAGTTTATGGAATGTGCCCTCCCAGGGAGGCCATGGCTACACCTTC. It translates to CASSLWNVPSQGGHGYTF.

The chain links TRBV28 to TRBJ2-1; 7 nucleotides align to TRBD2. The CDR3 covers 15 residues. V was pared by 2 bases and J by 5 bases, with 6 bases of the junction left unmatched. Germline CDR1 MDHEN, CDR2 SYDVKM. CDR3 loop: CASSLSGAPHNEQFF. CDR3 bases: TGTGCCAGCAGTTTAAGCGGGGCTCCACACAATGAGCAGTTCTTC.

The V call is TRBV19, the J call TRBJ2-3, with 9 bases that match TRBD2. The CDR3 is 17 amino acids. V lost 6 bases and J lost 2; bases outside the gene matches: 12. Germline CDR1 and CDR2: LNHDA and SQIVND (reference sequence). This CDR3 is CASSGLWREGPTDTQYF. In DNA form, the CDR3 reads TGTGCCAGTAGCGGTCTTTGGCGGGAGGGCCCCACAGATACGCAGTATTTT.

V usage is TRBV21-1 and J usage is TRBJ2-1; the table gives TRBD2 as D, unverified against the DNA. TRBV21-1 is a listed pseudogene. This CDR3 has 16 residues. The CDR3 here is CASSNQKGAVHNEQFF. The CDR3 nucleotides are TGTGCCAGCAGCAATCAGAAGGGAGCAGTCCACAATGAGCAGTTCTTC.

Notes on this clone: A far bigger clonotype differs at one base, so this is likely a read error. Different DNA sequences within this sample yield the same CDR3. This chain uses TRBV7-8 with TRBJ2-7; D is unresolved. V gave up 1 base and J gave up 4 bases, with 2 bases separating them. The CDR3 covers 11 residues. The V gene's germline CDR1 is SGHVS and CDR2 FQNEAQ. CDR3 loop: CASSLDYEQYF. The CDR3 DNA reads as TGTGCCAGCAGCTTAGATTACGAGCAGTACTTC.

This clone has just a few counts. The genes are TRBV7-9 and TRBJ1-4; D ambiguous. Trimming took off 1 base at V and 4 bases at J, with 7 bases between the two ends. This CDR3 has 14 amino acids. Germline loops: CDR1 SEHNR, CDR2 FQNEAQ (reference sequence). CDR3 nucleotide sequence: TGTGCCAGCAGCTTAGGCCAGAGTAATGAAAAACTGTTTTTT. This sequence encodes CASSLGQSNEKLFF.

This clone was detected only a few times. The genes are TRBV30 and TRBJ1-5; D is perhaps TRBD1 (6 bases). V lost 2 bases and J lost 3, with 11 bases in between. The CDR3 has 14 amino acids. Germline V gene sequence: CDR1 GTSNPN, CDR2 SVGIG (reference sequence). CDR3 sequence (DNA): TGTGCCTGGAGTTCGGGACACCTCAATCAGCCCCAGCATTTT. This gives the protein CAWSSGHLNQPQHF.

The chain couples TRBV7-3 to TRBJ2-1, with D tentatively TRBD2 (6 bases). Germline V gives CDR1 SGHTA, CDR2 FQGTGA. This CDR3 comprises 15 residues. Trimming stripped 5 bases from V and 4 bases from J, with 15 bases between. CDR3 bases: TGTGCCAGCAGCCCAATAGCGGAAGGGTACAATGAGCAGTTCTTC. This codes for CASSPIAEGYNEQFF.

The CDR3 sequence is CASVTSGVSSYNEQFF. DNA for the CDR3: TGTGCCAGCGTCACTAGCGGGGTGAGCTCCTACAATGAGCAGTTCTTC. This chain links TRBV2 with TRBJ2-1; 10 positions agree with TRBD2. V lost 8 bases to trimming and J lost 0 bases; unmatched junction nucleotides: 7. Germline V gives CDR1 SNHLY, CDR2 FYNNEI. The CDR3 length is 16 residues. Combining the CDR3 with reference TRBV2 and TRBJ2-1 gives the whole variable domain EPEVTQTPSHQVTQMGQEVILRCVPISNHLYFYWYRQILGQKVEFLVSFYNNEISEKSEIFDDQFSVERPDGSNFTLKIRSTKLEDSAMYFCASVTSGVSSYNEQFFGPGTRLTVL.

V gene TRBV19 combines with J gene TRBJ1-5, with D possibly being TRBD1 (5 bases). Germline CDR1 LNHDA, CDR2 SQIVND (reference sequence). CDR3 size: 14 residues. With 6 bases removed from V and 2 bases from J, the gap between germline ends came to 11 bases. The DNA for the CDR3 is TGTGCCAGTAGGCAGGGTCCGGGCAATCAGCCCCAGCATTTT. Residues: CASRQGPGNQPQHF.

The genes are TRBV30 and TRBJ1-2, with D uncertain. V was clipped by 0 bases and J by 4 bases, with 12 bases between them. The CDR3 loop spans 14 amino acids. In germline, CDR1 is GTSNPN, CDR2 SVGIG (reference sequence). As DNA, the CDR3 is TGTGCCTGGAGTGTAGATCCCCTGAGCTATGGCTACACCTTC. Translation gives CAWSVDPLSYGYTF.

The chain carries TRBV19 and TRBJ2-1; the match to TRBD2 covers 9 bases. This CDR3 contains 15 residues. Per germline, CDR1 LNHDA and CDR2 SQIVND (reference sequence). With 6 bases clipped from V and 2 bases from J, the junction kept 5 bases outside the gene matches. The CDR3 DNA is TGTGCCAGTAGGACCGGGACTAGCCCCTACAATGAGCAGTTCTTC. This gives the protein CASRTGTSPYNEQFF.

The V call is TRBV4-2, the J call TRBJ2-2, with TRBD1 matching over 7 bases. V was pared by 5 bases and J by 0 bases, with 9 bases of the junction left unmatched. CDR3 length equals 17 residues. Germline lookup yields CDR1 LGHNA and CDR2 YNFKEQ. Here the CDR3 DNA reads TGTGCCAGCAGCTGGGGACAGTCCAACGCGAACACCGGGGAGCTGTTTTTT. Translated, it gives CASSWGQSNANTGELFF.

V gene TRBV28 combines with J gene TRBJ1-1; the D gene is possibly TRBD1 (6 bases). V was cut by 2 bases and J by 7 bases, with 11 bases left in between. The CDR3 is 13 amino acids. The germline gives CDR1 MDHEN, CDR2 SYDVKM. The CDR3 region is CASSLIGQIEAFF. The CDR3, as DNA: TGTGCCAGCAGTTTAATCGGACAGATTGAAGCTTTCTTT.

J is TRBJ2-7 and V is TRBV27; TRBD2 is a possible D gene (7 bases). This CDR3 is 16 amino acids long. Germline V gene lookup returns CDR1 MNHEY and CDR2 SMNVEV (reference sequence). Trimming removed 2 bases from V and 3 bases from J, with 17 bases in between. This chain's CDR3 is CASSLRAGALSYEQYF. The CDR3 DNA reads TGTGCCAGCAGTTTACGGGCGGGGGCACTCAGCTACGAGCAGTACTTC.

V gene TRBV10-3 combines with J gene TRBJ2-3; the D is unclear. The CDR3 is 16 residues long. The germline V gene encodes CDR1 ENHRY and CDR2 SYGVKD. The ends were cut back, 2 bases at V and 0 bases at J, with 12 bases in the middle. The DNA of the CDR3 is TGTGCCATCAGTGAGGACGGCACCTCGAGCACAGATACGCAGTATTTT. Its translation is CAISEDGTSSTDTQYF.

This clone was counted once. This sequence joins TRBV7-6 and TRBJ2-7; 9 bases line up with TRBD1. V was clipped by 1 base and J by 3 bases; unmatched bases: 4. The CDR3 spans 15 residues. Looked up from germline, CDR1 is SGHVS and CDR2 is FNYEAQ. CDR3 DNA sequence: TGTGCCAGCAGCTTAGGGGCGACAGGGGGCTACGAGCAGTACTTC. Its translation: CASSLGATGGYEQYF. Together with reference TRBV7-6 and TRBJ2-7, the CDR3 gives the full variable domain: GAGVSQSPRYKVTKRGQDVALRCDPISGHVSLYWYRQALGQGPEFLTYFNYEAQQDKSGLPNDRFSAERPEGSISTLTIQRTEQRDSAMYRCASSLGATGGYEQYFGPGTRLTVT.

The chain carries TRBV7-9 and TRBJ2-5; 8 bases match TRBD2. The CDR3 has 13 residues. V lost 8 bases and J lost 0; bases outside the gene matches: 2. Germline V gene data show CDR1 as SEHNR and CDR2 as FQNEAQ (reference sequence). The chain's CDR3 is CASLAGYQETQYF. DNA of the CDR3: TGTGCCAGCTTAGCGGGGTACCAAGAGACCCAGTACTTC. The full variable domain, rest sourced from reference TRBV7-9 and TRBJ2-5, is DTGVSQNPRHKITKRGQNVTFRCDPISEHNRLYWYRQTLGQGPEFLTYFQNEAQLEKSRLLSDRFSAERPKGSFSTLEIQRTEQGDSAMYLCASLAGYQETQYFGPGTRLLVL.

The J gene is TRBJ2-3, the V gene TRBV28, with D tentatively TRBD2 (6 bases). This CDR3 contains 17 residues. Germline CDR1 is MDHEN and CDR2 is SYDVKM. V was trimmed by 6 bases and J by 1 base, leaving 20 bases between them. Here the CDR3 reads CASSPTSRDQGTDTQYF. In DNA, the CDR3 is TGTGCCAGCAGCCCGACCTCGCGGGACCAAGGCACAGATACGCAGTATTTT.

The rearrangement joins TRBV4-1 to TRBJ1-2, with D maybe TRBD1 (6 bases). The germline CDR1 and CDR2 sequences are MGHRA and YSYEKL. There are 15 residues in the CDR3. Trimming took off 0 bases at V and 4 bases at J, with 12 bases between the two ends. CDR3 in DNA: TGCGCCAGCAGCCAAGATCAGGGAGGGGGCTATGGCTACACCTTC. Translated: CASSQDQGGGYGYTF.

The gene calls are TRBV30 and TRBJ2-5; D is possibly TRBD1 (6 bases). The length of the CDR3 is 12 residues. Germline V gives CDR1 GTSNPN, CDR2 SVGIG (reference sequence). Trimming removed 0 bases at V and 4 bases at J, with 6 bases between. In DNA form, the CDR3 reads TGTGCCTGGAGTGTACAGGGAGAGACCCAGTACTTC. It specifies CAWSVQGETQYF. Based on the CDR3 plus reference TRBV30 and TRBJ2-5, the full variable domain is SQTIHQWPATLVQPVGSPLSLECTVEGTSNPNLYWYRQAAGRGLQLLFYSVGIGQISSEVPQNLSASRPQDRQFILSSKKLLLSDSGFYLCAWSVQGETQYFGPGTRLLVL.

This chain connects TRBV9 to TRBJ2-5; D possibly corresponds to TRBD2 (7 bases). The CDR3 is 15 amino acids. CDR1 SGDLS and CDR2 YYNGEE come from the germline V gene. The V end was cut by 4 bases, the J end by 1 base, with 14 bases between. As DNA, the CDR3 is TGTGCCAGCAGCAGAACCGGGGGGCTCCAAGAGACCCAGTACTTC. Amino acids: CASSRTGGLQETQYF.

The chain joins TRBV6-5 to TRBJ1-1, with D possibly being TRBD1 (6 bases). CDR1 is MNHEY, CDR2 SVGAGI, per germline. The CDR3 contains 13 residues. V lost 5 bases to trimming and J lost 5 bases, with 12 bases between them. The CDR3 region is CASSDPDRTEAFF. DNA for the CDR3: TGTGCCAGCAGTGACCCAGACAGGACTGAAGCTTTCTTT.

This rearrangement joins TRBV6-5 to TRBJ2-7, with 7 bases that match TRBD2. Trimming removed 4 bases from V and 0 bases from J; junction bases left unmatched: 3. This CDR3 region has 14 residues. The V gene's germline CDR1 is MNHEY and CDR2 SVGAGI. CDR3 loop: CASSWKRGSYEQYF. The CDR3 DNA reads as TGTGCCAGCAGTTGGAAGCGGGGCTCCTACGAGCAGTACTTC.